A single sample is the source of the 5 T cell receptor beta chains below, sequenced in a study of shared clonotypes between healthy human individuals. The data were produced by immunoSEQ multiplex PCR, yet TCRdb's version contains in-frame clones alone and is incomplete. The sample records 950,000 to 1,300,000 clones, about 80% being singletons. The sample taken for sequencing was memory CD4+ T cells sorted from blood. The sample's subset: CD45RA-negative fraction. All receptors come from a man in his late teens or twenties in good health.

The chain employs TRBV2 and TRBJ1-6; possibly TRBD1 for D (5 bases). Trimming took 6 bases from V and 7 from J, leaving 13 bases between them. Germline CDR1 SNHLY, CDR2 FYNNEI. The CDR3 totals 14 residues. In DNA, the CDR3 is TGTGCCAGCAGGGGGCAGGGTGTGAATTCACCCCTCCACTTT. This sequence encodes CASRGQGVNSPLHF.

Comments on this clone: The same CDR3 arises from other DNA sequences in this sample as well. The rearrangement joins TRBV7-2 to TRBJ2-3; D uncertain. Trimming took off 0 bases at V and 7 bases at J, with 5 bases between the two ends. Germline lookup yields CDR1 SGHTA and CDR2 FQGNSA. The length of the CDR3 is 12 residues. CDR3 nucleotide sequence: TGTGCCAGCAGCTTAGCAGGGAATACGCAGTATTTT. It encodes CASSLAGNTQYF.

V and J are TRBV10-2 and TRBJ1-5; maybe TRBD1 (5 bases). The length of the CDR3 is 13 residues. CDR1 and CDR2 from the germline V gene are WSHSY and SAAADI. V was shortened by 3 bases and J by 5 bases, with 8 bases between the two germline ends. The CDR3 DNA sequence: TGCGCCAGCAGTGAACAGGCAGATCAGCCCCAGCATTTT. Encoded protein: CASSEQADQPQHF.

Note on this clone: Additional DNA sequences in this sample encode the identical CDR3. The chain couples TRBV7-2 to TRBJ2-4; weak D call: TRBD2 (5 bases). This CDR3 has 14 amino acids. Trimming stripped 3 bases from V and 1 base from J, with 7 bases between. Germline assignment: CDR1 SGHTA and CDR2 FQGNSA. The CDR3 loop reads CASSFPGAKNIQYF. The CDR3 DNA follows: TGTGCCAGCAGCTTCCCGGGGGCCAAAAACATTCAGTACTTC.

CDR3 coding DNA: TGTGCCAGCAGCTTAGATAGCGGGGGGGACACAGATACGCAGTATTTT. Translating it yields CASSLDSGGDTDTQYF. The gene calls are TRBV7-6 and TRBJ2-3, with 11 bases lining up with TRBD2. J was trimmed by 2 bases and V by 1 base; bases with no gene match: 2. The CDR3 covers 16 residues. Germline CDR1 reads SGHVS; CDR2 reads FNYEAQ.